A selection of T cell receptor beta chains follows, all from one sample in a study of T-cell memory formation after mild COVID-19. TCRdb used MiXCR to reprocess the 5' RACE reads, holding one entry per CDR3 protein. The sample yields over 150,000 distinct CDR3 sequences, 13% seen once. The sequencing input was PBMCs or a T cell subset sorted from them (not recorded which). Receptors were obtained from a man aged 18 to 30 who had mild COVID-19 (a few samples of this study predate the infection). Cell type and time point are not known. CDR3s include the opening cysteine and the closing phenylalanine or tryptophan. The D gene is left open where the match is weak. The size entry is marked missing in some rows and otherwise reads once, few, many or a size class.

>TRBV2|TRBJ2-7|once|13|TRBD1
CASSGTGGYEQYF
TGTGCCAGCAGTGGGACAGGGGGCTACGAGCAGTACTTC
>TRBV5-1|TRBJ2-5|NA|13|TRBD1
CASREGGGETQYF
TGCGCCAGCAGGGAAGGGGGCGGAGAGACCCAGTACTTC
>TRBV4-1|TRBJ2-3|NA|15|NA
CASSHTGPGTDTQYF
TGCGCCAGCAGCCATACGGGACCCGGCACAGATACGCAGTATTTT
>TRBV20-1|TRBJ2-3|few|15|TRBD2
CSARDHGGAVDTQYF
TGCAGTGCTAGAGACCACGGGGGGGCCGTAGATACGCAGTATTTT
>TRBV20-1|TRBJ2-5|few|15|TRBD2
CSAPTSGGHQETQYF
TGCAGTGCCCCGACTAGCGGAGGGCACCAAGAGACCCAGTACTTC
>TRBV6-6|TRBJ1-1|NA|15|TRBD1
CASSLQGVGGTEAFF
TGTGCCAGCAGTCTACAGGGGGTGGGGGGCACTGAAGCTTTCTTT
>TRBV7-3|TRBJ2-1|many|16|TRBD2
CASSFLSGASYNEQFF
TGTGCCAGCAGCTTCCTTAGCGGGGCCTCCTACAATGAGCAGTTCTTC
>TRBV5-5|TRBJ2-3|few|17|TRBD1
CASSLAPTGQNTDTQYF
TGTGCCAGCAGCTTGGCCCCCACGGGACAGAACACAGATACGCAGTATTTT
>TRBV2|TRBJ1-2|NA|12|NA
CASSGTDYGYTF
TGTGCCAGCAGTGGGACGGACTATGGCTACACCTTC
>TRBV6-2/TRBV6-3|TRBJ2-7|few|15|TRBD1
CASSPTGGSRYEQYF
TGTGCCAGCAGCCCTACAGGGGGAAGTCGCTACGAGCAGTACTTC
>TRBV18|TRBJ2-2|NA|14|NA
CASSSRGSTGELFF
TGTGCCAGCTCATCCCGTGGGAGCACCGGGGAGCTGTTTTTT
>TRBV28|TRBJ2-5|NA|16|NA
CASSSPPGVLVETQYF
TGTGCCAGCAGTTCCCCCCCCGGCGTGTTGGTGGAGACCCAGTACTTC
>TRBV7-9|TRBJ2-7|NA|13|NA
CASSSDSPREQYF
TGTGCCAGCAGCTCGGACTCCCCCCGCGAGCAGTACTTC
>TRBV29-1|TRBJ1-2|few|13|NA
CSVTRQVNYGYTF
TGCAGCGTTACCCGGCAGGTTAACTATGGCTACACCTTC
>TRBV5-1|TRBJ1-1|many|15|NA
CASSLGLVLNTEAFF
TGCGCCAGCAGCTTGGGACTAGTGCTGAACACTGAAGCTTTCTTT
>TRBV20-1|TRBJ1-1|NA|15|NA
CSASPALPGGTEAFF
TGCAGTGCTAGTCCAGCCCTTCCGGGTGGCACTGAAGCTTTCTTT
>TRBV2|TRBJ2-2|NA|15|TRBD2
CASTSMRGDTGELFF
TGTGCCAGCACTTCTATGCGGGGGGACACCGGGGAGCTGTTTTTT
>TRBV19|TRBJ2-1|NA|15|TRBD2
CASKILAGGIDEQFF
TGTGCCAGTAAAATCCTAGCGGGGGGGATTGATGAGCAGTTCTTC
>TRBV12-3/TRBV12-4|TRBJ1-5|few|12|NA
CASSDLVGAQHF
TGTGCCAGCAGTGATTTAGTGGGAGCCCAGCATTTT
>TRBV7-9|TRBJ1-1|few|14|NA
CASTLGQTNTEAFF
TGTGCCAGCACCCTCGGACAGACGAACACTGAAGCTTTCTTT
>TRBV19|TRBJ1-2|NA|14|NA
CASSGTSANYGYTF
TGTGCCAGTAGTGGGACATCGGCTAACTATGGCTACACCTTC
>TRBV5-5|TRBJ1-1|NA|15|NA
CASSLSPGGASEAFF
TGTGCCAGCAGCCTTTCACCGGGGGGGGCGTCTGAAGCTTTCTTT
>TRBV20-1|TRBJ2-2|few|16|NA
CSARVPGTPNTGELFF
TGCAGTGCTAGGGTTCCAGGGACTCCGAACACCGGGGAGCTGTTTTTT
>TRBV20-1|TRBJ1-6|NA|13|NA
CSARVEGNSPLHF
TGCAGTGCCAGGGTCGAAGGTAATTCACCCCTCCACTTT
>TRBV6-2/TRBV6-3|TRBJ1-3|few|14|NA
CASSGAHSGNTIYF
TGTGCCAGCAGCGGGGCTCACTCTGGAAACACCATATATTTT
>TRBV6-5|TRBJ2-7|NA|15|TRBD2
CASSYLGEGPSEQYF
TGTGCCAGCAGTTACTTGGGGGAGGGGCCAAGCGAGCAGTACTTC
>TRBV24-1|TRBJ1-5|NA|13|NA
CATSGDGNQPQHF
TGTGCCACCAGTGGGGACGGGAATCAGCCCCAGCATTTT
>TRBV20-1|TRBJ1-5|few|13|NA
CSASPTGFPPQHF
TGCAGTGCTAGCCCCACAGGGTTCCCGCCCCAGCATTTT
>TRBV7-2|TRBJ2-6|many|16|NA
CASSLALGTGANVLTF
TGTGCCAGCAGCTTAGCGCTGGGGACTGGGGCCAACGTCCTGACTTTC
>TRBV20-1|TRBJ1-1|few|13|TRBD1
CSAKQGADTEAFF
TGCAGCGCCAAACAGGGGGCCGACACTGAAGCTTTCTTT
>TRBV2|TRBJ1-5|many|12|NA
CASKLYNQPQHF
TGTGCCAGCAAACTGTACAATCAGCCCCAGCATTTT
>TRBV12-3/TRBV12-4|TRBJ2-2|few|13|TRBD2
CASLWGGTGELFF
TGTGCCAGCCTGTGGGGGGGCACCGGGGAGCTGTTTTTT
>TRBV9|TRBJ2-5|NA|14|NA
CASSVGSRQETQYF
TGTGCCAGCAGCGTAGGGTCGCGGCAAGAGACCCAGTACTTC
>TRBV6-2/TRBV6-3|TRBJ2-5|few|13|NA
CASSDQGRETQYF
TGTGCCAGCAGTGACCAGGGGAGAGAGACCCAGTACTTC
>TRBV9|TRBJ2-2|few|15|TRBD2
CASSVGRGGTGELFF
TGTGCCAGCAGCGTAGGCCGGGGGGGCACCGGGGAGCTGTTTTTT
>TRBV5-1|TRBJ2-3|few|16|TRBD1
CASRIERGLGADTQYF
TGCGCCAGCAGGATTGAGAGGGGGCTAGGCGCAGATACGCAGTATTTT
>TRBV20-1|TRBJ1-3|many|15|TRBD1
CSALTTGGPGNTIYF
TGCAGTGCTCTGACGACAGGGGGCCCTGGAAACACCATATATTTT
>TRBV2|TRBJ1-1|many|11|NA
CASSESLGAFF
TGTGCCAGCAGTGAATCTCTAGGAGCTTTCTTT